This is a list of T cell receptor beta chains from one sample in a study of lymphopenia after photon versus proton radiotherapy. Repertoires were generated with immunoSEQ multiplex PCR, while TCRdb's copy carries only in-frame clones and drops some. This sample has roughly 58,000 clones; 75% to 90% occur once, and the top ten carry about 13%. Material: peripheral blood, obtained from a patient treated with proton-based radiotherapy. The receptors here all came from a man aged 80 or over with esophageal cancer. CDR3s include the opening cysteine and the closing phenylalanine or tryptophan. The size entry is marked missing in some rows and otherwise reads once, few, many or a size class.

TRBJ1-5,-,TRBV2,CASGDTYQPQHF
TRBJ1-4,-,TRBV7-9,CASSYLEATNEKLFF
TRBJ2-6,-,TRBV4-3,CASSQARQAGANVLTF
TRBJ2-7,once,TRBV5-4,CASSFDWPPYEQYF
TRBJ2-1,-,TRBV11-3,CASSLGPGLADSYNEQFF
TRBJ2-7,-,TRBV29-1,CSVGTGEGYEQYF
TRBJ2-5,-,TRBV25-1,CASSEWGMSETQYF
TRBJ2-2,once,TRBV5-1,CASSFYMSSNTGELFF
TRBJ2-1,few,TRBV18,CASSPLGAGQQFF
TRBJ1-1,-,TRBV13,CASRSLPGAEAFF
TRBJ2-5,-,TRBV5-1,CASSLQGTRGETQYF
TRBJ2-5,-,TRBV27,CASKGHQETQYF
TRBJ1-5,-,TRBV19,CASNPWLGGGHQPQHF
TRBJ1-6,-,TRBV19,CASNSAGGSGSPLHF
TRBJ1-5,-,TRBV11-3,CASSLRWGGIGNQPQHF
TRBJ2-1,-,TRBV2,CASSEGLAGGAEQFF
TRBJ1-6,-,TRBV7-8,CASSRQRARNSPLHF
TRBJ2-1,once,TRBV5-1,CASSRTVGIYNEQFF
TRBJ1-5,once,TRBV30,CAWSPQGQGPQPQHF
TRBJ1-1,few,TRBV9,CASSVELNTEAFF
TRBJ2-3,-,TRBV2,CASRGQGSTDTQYF
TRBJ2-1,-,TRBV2,CASSAGTSLDEQFF
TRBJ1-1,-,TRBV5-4,CASSLDNMNTEAFF
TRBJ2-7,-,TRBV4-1,CASSHPRALPFSSYEQYF
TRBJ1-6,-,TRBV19,CASSRGPGQRLSSYNSPLHF
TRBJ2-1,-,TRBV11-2,CASSLVVTSDEQFF
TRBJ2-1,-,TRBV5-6,CASSDRGLPSNEQFF
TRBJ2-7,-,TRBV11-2,CASSNSWVGNYEQYF
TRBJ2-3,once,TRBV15,CATSTRGAISDTQYF
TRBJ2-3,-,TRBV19,CASSTDRDRTDTQYF
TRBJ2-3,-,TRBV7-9,CASSPFWIDTQYF
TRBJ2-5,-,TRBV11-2,CASSPDRGWVGTQYF
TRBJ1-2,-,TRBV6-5,CASSYNRAAGYTF